This TCR beta chain was observed in a study of blood T cell repertoires in COVID-19 (dated by TCRdb to 2019 to 2021). Study-level background: Samples from collaborators originated in the United States, Italy and Spain and spanned both the acute and convalescent phases of COVID-19. Subjects who had been exposed to COVID-19, were actively infected with it, or had recovered from it provided the deeply sampled blood TCRbeta repertoires that made up the dataset. Sample metadata almost always included a de-identified subject ID, COVID-19 status, age in years and sex. Where HLA class I and class II types were available, the types were taken from metadata supplied by the sample provider, not from assay-based typing. The repertoires were made available in a free public database intended to serve as a resource for research on the immune response to SARS-CoV-2. The prospective study material was composed of cDNA or gDNA derived from T cells, B-cell-depleted T cells, or PBMCs. Samples came from the ongoing ImmuneRACE study (first 160 participants) plus 1,254 subjects from 6 global collaborators.

Including cysteine and phenylalanine, the CDR3 has 15 amino acids. Kept here is only the CDR3 DNA, which spans 45 bases and is read in frame from base 1. Concerning this clone: Its antigen is still unknown. No much larger clone is present one base from it, and per-base qualities are unavailable.

In the prospective study, participants were roughly 18 to 100 years old, resided in approximately 22 geographic areas of the United States, and were enrolled through a virtual design. In the prospective study, participants were assigned to cohorts based on the clinical history participants reported in a screening survey and a study questionnaire. In the prospective study, whole blood, serum and a nasopharyngeal or oropharyngeal swab were collected from each participant by mobile phlebotomists. Participants in the prospective study had the option to provide additional blood draws and questionnaires over a roughly 2-month period. Blood samples from the prospective study were shipped frozen or at room temperature prior to DNA extraction. General findings and caveats noted by the study authors: The amount of clinical and demographic metadata varied by source and participant and was provided uncurated.

TCRbeta CDR3 regions were amplified from genomic DNA by means of the immunoSEQ Assay, a bias-controlled multiplex PCR. The source study handled its data this way. Nucleated cell counts per sample were estimated from amplification of reference gene primers within the assay. Sequence reads were collapsed and filtered to measure the absolute abundance of every unique TCRbeta CDR3 rearrangement. For each sample, productive Simpson clonality was calculated as the square root of Simpson's diversity index over productive rearrangements. Drawn from immuneACCESS, this table holds only the in-frame rearrangements with V and J called that TCRdb kept. Clones are partly lost; checked studies trace under half to an unresolved V gene and leave the rest unexplained. From that table come the V and J calls and clone size; the DNA was used to work out D and trimming. This sample holds about 240,000 clones; around 88% were observed only once. Of the sample, roughly 3.5% is held by the ten largest clones.

The specimen was PBMCs or T cells enriched from blood (not recorded which). The source is a woman aged 35 to 49 with acute COVID-19. The chain couples TRBV21-1 to TRBJ2-3; TRBD2, the D gene given by the table, was not confirmed from the DNA. TRBV21-1 is designated a pseudogene. The CDR3 protein is CASTQRREGADTQYF. The DNA sequence follows: TGTGCCAGCACCCAAAGGCGGGAGGGCGCAGATACGCAGTATTTT.